These 27 T cell receptor beta chains came from one sample sequenced in a study of cytomegalovirus exposure and HLA in healthy donors. Both 60 Vbeta primers and 13 Jbeta primers went into the PCR. The protocol was immunoSEQ multiplex PCR, while the TCRdb copy is restricted to in-frame clones and leaves out a portion. The data show 90,000 to 95,000 clones, about 77% seen once. The sample consisted of PBMCs. Receptors were obtained from a male donor in good health and CMV-seropositive.

The chain recombines TRBV5-4 with TRBJ1-1; tentative D call: TRBD1 (6 bases). Looked up from germline, CDR1 is SGHNT and CDR2 is YYREEE (reference sequence). Trimming removed 3 bases from V and 0 bases from J, with 12 bases in between. The CDR3 length is 15 residues. The CDR3 DNA is TGTGCCAGCAGCTGGAGACAGGACATGAACACTGAAGCTTTCTTT. Amino acids: CASSWRQDMNTEAFF.

The chain employs TRBV5-1 and TRBJ2-5; D is unclear. The CDR3 is 12 amino acids. Per germline, CDR1 SGHRS and CDR2 YFSETQ. Trimming pared 0 bases from V and 6 bases from J, leaving 6 bases between. The CDR3 DNA follows: TGCGCCAGCAGCTTGGCCTCCCAGACCCAGTACTTC. Its protein product is CASSLASQTQYF.

This CDR3 is CASSADGTVPPNEQFF. CDR3 nucleotides: TGTGCCAGCAGTGCCGACGGGACAGTCCCACCCAATGAGCAGTTCTTC. V is TRBV28 and J is TRBJ2-1, with 7 nucleotides matching TRBD1. This CDR3 region has 16 residues. CDR1 is MDHEN and CDR2 is SYDVKM in the germline V gene. The V and J ends lost 5 bases and 6 bases, in that order; junction bases with no gene match: 13.

The rearrangement uses TRBV25-1 and TRBJ2-4; unclear D gene. Germline V gives CDR1 MGHDK, CDR2 SYGVNS. CDR3 length equals 15 residues. The V end lost 3 bases, the J end lost 6 bases, and 15 bases lay between the germline ends. In nucleotides, the CDR3 is TGTGCCAGCAGTGATCAATCCTCCGGGTCAAACATTCAGTACTTC. Translation: CASSDQSSGSNIQYF.

The chain uses TRBV30 and TRBJ1-2; no clear D gene. The V end was cut by 3 bases, the J end by 8 bases, with 16 bases between. Germline CDR1 reads GTSNPN; CDR2 reads SVGIG (reference sequence). There are 13 residues in the CDR3. The CDR3 protein is CAWSLREPGGYTF. CDR3 bases: TGTGCCTGGAGCTTACGGGAGCCCGGAGGCTACACCTTC.

The gene calls are TRBV2 and TRBJ2-5; D possibly corresponds to TRBD2 (5 bases). Deletions cut 8 bases from V and 1 base from J, with 14 bases between. The germline gives CDR1 SNHLY, CDR2 FYNNEI. CDR3 length: 14 residues. The CDR3 DNA follows: TGTGCCAGCCTTGACGGACTCTCCCAAGAGACCCAGTACTTC. This encodes CASLDGLSQETQYF.

This chain connects TRBV5-1 to TRBJ1-4, with D possibly matching TRBD1 (6 bases). Germline CDR1 reads SGHRS; CDR2 reads YFSETQ. The CDR3 length is 15 residues. V lost 3 bases to trimming and J lost 8 bases, with 17 bases between them. In DNA, the CDR3 is TGCGCCAGCAGCTCCGGGACGGTGGGGGCAGAAAAACTGTTTTTT. The encoded protein is CASSSGTVGAEKLFF.

V is TRBV2 and J is TRBJ2-7; 9 bases map to TRBD1. CDR3 size: 14 residues. V was clipped by 4 bases and J by 5 bases; unmatched bases: 6. Per germline, CDR1 SNHLY and CDR2 FYNNEI. CDR3 loop: CASSAGTGSHEQYF. The CDR3 region has the DNA TGTGCCAGCAGTGCGGGGACAGGGTCCCACGAGCAGTACTTC. Variable domain in full (rest from reference TRBV2 and TRBJ2-7): EPEVTQTPSHQVTQMGQEVILRCVPISNHLYFYWYRQILGQKVEFLVSFYNNEISEKSEIFDDQFSVERPDGSNFTLKIRSTKLEDSAMYFCASSAGTGSHEQYFGPGTRLTVT.

This clone has a handful of counts. This chain connects TRBV10-3 to TRBJ2-3; 8 bases align to TRBD2. CDR1 and CDR2 from the germline V gene are ENHRY and SYGVKD. J gave up 6 bases and V 2 bases, and 10 bases lay outside the gene matches. This CDR3 region has 16 residues. The DNA for the CDR3 is TGTGCCATCAGTGAGACAGACGGGACTAGAGGTGATACGCAGTATTTT. This codes for CAISETDGTRGDTQYF.

The chain uses TRBV25-1 and TRBJ2-1; no clear D gene. Trimming stripped 2 bases from V and 3 bases from J, with 14 bases between. The V gene's germline CDR1 is MGHDK and CDR2 SYGVNS. The CDR3 has 16 residues. The CDR3 here is CASSERRNSLYNEQFF. CDR3 nucleotides: TGTGCCAGCAGTGAACGTCGAAACAGCCTCTACAATGAGCAGTTCTTC.

The V call is TRBV28, the J call TRBJ2-1, with 7 bases matching TRBD2. Unmatched junction bases numbered 6, after V lost 5 bases and J lost 8 bases. This CDR3 has 13 residues. In germline, CDR1 is MDHEN, CDR2 SYDVKM. Written as DNA, the CDR3 is TGTGCCAGCAGTGATACTAGCGTCCATGAGCAGTTCTTC. Its protein product is CASSDTSVHEQFF.

V is TRBV6-5 and J is TRBJ1-6; 7 nucleotides agree with TRBD1. Germline V gene sequence: CDR1 MNHEY, CDR2 SVGAGI. The CDR3 consists of 14 residues. The V segment lost 7 bases and the J segment 5 bases; nucleotides outside the gene matches: 5. The CDR3 DNA reads as TGTGCCAGCACCCTGACAGGGAATAATTCACCCCTCCACTTT. It is translated as CASTLTGNNSPLHF.

This sequence joins TRBV6-5 and TRBJ2-7, with 13 bases lining up with TRBD2. The CDR3 has 16 amino acids. The germline V gene encodes CDR1 MNHEY and CDR2 SVGAGI. Unmatched junction bases numbered 5, after V lost 0 bases and J lost 6 bases. The CDR3 loop is CASSYSLAGGPGEQYF. CDR3 coding DNA: TGTGCCAGCAGTTACTCACTAGCGGGGGGGCCTGGCGAGCAGTACTTC.

V and J are TRBV28 and TRBJ1-4; 8 bases line up with TRBD1. Germline CDR1 and CDR2: MDHEN and SYDVKM. The trim removed 5 bases at V and 3 bases at J, leaving 11 bases unmatched. The CDR3 consists of 17 residues. This CDR3 reads CASSPAGGTKSNEKLFF. The DNA for the CDR3 is TGTGCCAGCAGTCCGGCAGGGGGCACTAAGTCTAATGAAAAACTGTTTTTT.

V and J are TRBV27 and TRBJ2-5, with TRBD1 matching 10 bases. Germline V CDR1 and CDR2: MNHEY, SMNVEV (reference sequence). This CDR3 spans 15 amino acids. With V trimmed by 5 bases and J by 7 bases, 10 bases remained unmatched. The CDR3 reads CASSVDRGRRGTQYF. CDR3 in DNA: TGTGCCAGCAGTGTGGACAGGGGGAGAAGAGGGACCCAGTACTTC.

The chain couples TRBV4-1 to TRBJ2-3, with 12 bases aligning to TRBD1. Germline V gene data show CDR1 as MGHRA and CDR2 as YSYEKL. Trimming cost V 6 bases and J 6 bases; bases outside gene matches: 7. The CDR3 has 15 residues. CDR3 region: CASSRDRGLVDTQYF. CDR3 DNA sequence: TGCGCCAGCAGTCGGGACAGGGGGCTGGTGGATACGCAGTATTTT.

This chain links TRBV27 with TRBJ2-7, with D perhaps TRBD1 (5 bases). V was pared by 4 bases and J by 3 bases, with 19 bases between. CDR1 is MNHEY and CDR2 is SMNVEV in the germline V gene (reference sequence). The CDR3 covers 16 residues. CDR3 sequence reads: CASSSLSTGIIYEQYF. As DNA, the CDR3 is TGTGCCAGCAGTTCTTTGTCCACAGGTATTATCTACGAGCAGTACTTC.

The chain's CDR3 is CASRGQGVGNSPLHF. In DNA, the CDR3 is TGTGCCAGCAGAGGACAGGGTGTGGGTAATTCACCCCTCCACTTT. The genes are TRBV2 and TRBJ1-6; 8 bases fit TRBD1. With V trimmed by 6 bases and J by 6 bases, 7 bases remained unmatched. The CDR3 covers 15 residues. Germline values: CDR1 SNHLY, CDR2 FYNNEI.

The genes are TRBV30 and TRBJ1-3, with D uncertain. Germline V gene sequence: CDR1 GTSNPN, CDR2 SVGIG (reference sequence). CDR3 size: 16 residues. V lost 5 bases and J lost 4, with 21 bases in between. CDR3 residues: CAWSSGLLASGNTIYF. The CDR3 nucleotides are TGTGCCTGGTCGTCCGGACTCCTCGCCTCGGGAAACACCATATATTTT.

This clone was counted a few times. The rearrangement uses TRBV19 and TRBJ1-1, with 9 bases matching TRBD1. The germline CDR1 and CDR2 sequences are LNHDA and SQIVND (reference sequence). V lost 6 bases to trimming and J lost 7 bases; unmatched junction nucleotides: 9. The CDR3 spans 14 residues. CDR3 sequence: CASRGTGRLDEAFF. As DNA, the CDR3 is TGTGCCAGTAGGGGGACAGGGAGATTGGATGAAGCTTTCTTT.

The chain is built from TRBV9 and TRBJ1-6, with TRBD1 matching 9 bases. Germline CDR1 reads SGDLS; CDR2 reads YYNGEE. With V trimmed by 3 bases and J by 9 bases, 7 bases remained unmatched. The CDR3 length is 15 residues. The CDR3 reads CASSARDRDGSPLHF. The CDR3 DNA reads as TGTGCCAGCAGCGCCCGGGACAGGGATGGTTCACCCCTCCACTTT.

This rearrangement joins TRBV7-9 to TRBJ2-3, with 8 bases fitting TRBD1. This CDR3 has 14 residues. Germline CDR1 and CDR2: SEHNR and FQNEAQ (reference sequence). The V gene end was trimmed by 7 bases and the J gene end by 0 bases; junction bases not matched to a gene: 3. In DNA form, the CDR3 reads TGTGCCAGCACTGACAGGGGAAGCACAGATACGCAGTATTTT. It codes for CASTDRGSTDTQYF.

CDR3 region: CASSLDSGAHNEQFF. The CDR3 region has the DNA TGTGCCAGCAGCTTAGATAGCGGGGCTCACAATGAGCAGTTCTTC. This chain links TRBV11-2 with TRBJ2-1; 8 bases match TRBD2. Germline V gives CDR1 SGHAT, CDR2 FQNNGV. The CDR3 is made up of 15 amino acids. V gave up 0 bases and J gave up 5 bases; unmatched junction bases: 3.

The V call is TRBV27, the J call TRBJ1-4; TRBD1 matches 7 bases. CDR1 and CDR2 from the germline V gene are MNHEY and SMNVEV (reference sequence). V shed 2 bases, J shed 8 bases, and the junction held 5 bases outside the gene matches. CDR3 length equals 14 residues. The chain's CDR3 is CASSLQGVEEKLFF. CDR3 nucleotides: TGTGCCAGCAGTTTACAGGGGGTAGAGGAAAAACTGTTTTTT.

V is TRBV11-2 and J is TRBJ1-2; 7 bases match TRBD1. CDR3 length: 16 amino acids. The junction had 12 bases not matched to a gene; V was cut back by 4 bases and J by 4 bases. Germline values: CDR1 SGHAT, CDR2 FQNNGV. CDR3 sequence reads: CASSSRGGGAGYGYTF. The CDR3 region has the DNA TGTGCCAGCAGCTCCCGTGGAGGGGGCGCAGGCTATGGCTACACCTTC.

There are a few counts of this clone. The V and J genes are TRBV7-8 and TRBJ2-7; D is ambiguous. This CDR3 region has 13 residues. Trimming left V 5 bases short and J 5 bases short, with 13 bases between. The germline gives CDR1 SGHVS, CDR2 FQNEAQ. The CDR3 here is CASSAPRVDEQYF. The CDR3 DNA reads as TGTGCCAGCAGCGCCCCTCGGGTAGACGAGCAGTACTTC.

The rearrangement links TRBV6-4 to TRBJ2-1, with TRBD2 matching 13 bases. With V trimmed by 6 bases and J by 8 bases, 4 bases remained unmatched. The CDR3 runs 14 residues. Germline CDR1 and CDR2: MRHNA and SNTAGT. The CDR3 DNA is TGTGCCAGCAGACCCGGACTAGCGGGAGATGAGCAGTTCTTC. The encoded protein is CASRPGLAGDEQFF.